Below are 24 T cell receptor beta chains sequenced from a single sample in a study of shared clonotypes between healthy human individuals. Method: immunoSEQ multiplex PCR; TCRdb's copy keeps in-frame clones and lacks some. The sample yields hundreds of thousands of clones, 85% to 95% seen once. CD45RO-negative CD8 cells positively selected for CCR7 made up the naive population, which excluded terminally differentiated effector memory CD45RA+ cells. The sample taken for sequencing was naive CD8+ T cells sorted from blood. The receptor source for this set is a man aged 25-45 years in good health.

The chain carries TRBV5-6 and TRBJ2-1; D unclear. V gave up 4 bases and J gave up 8 bases, with 7 bases separating them. Germline lookup yields CDR1 SGHDT and CDR2 YYEEEE. The CDR3 is 11 amino acids. CDR3 loop: CASSGEDEQFF. The CDR3, as DNA: TGTGCCAGCAGCGGCGAGGATGAGCAGTTCTTC.

The chain has TRBV6-5 and TRBJ2-5, with TRBD1 as a possible D gene (5 bases). The CDR3 consists of 14 residues. The V gene's germline CDR1 is MNHEY and CDR2 SVGAGI. Trimming took 6 bases from V and 5 from J, leaving 16 bases between them. Here the CDR3 reads CASRKDTPGETQYF. DNA for the CDR3: TGTGCCAGCAGGAAGGACACACCCGGCGAGACCCAGTACTTC.

This chain uses TRBV7-3 with TRBJ2-5, with D hard to call. The CDR3 contains 14 residues. V was shortened by 4 bases and J by 5 bases, with 14 bases between the two germline ends. Germline V gene data show CDR1 as SGHTA and CDR2 as FQGTGA. CDR3 protein: CASSSDGSRETQYF. CDR3 in DNA: TGTGCCAGCAGCTCTGACGGGTCACGGGAGACCCAGTACTTC.

This rearrangement joins TRBV28 to TRBJ2-5; D is possibly TRBD1 (5 bases). CDR1 and CDR2 (germline): MDHEN, SYDVKM. CDR3 length: 13 residues. Trimming cost V 5 bases and J 5 bases, with 12 bases left between them. This CDR3 reads CASSRTMWETQYF. CDR3 in DNA: TGTGCCAGCAGTCGGACAATGTGGGAGACCCAGTACTTC.

The V gene is TRBV6-5, the J gene TRBJ2-3; D is possibly TRBD2 (6 bases). Germline V gives CDR1 MNHEY, CDR2 SVGAGI. V lost 0 bases and J 6 bases, leaving 16 bases between the germline ends. This CDR3 contains 16 residues. This CDR3 is CASSYSPSGSGDTQYF. Here the CDR3 DNA reads TGTGCCAGCAGTTACTCCCCGTCCGGGAGTGGGGATACGCAGTATTTT.

In the case of this clone: The identical CDR3 is also encoded by other nucleotide sequences in the sample. This chain joins TRBV7-9 and TRBJ2-2; D not resolved. The germline V gene has CDR1 SEHNR and CDR2 FQNEAQ (reference sequence). V was trimmed by 5 bases and J by 5 bases, leaving 6 bases between them. There are 12 residues in the CDR3. CDR3 in DNA: TGTGCCAGCAGCCTCAGTACCGGGGAGCTGTTTTTT. Its protein is CASSLSTGELFF.

The V and J genes are TRBV5-6 and TRBJ2-5, with 8 bases lining up with TRBD1. This CDR3 comprises 17 residues. Germline V lookup: CDR1 SGHDT, CDR2 YYEEEE. V shed 0 bases, J shed 6 bases, and the junction held 13 bases outside the gene matches. CDR3 sequence (DNA): TGTGCCAGCAGCTTGGGAGTAGGACAGGGAAGAGGAAAGACCCAGTACTTC. It is translated as CASSLGVGQGRGKTQYF.

This clone was recorded only once. For the CDR3, the DNA is TGTGCCAGCAGCGCCGGACGTAGCAGGGGGCTCTACGAGCAGTACTTC. Translated, it gives CASSAGRSRGLYEQYF. The chain links TRBV13 to TRBJ2-7; the match to TRBD1 covers 8 bases. With V trimmed by 5 bases and J by 3 bases, 12 bases remained unmatched. This CDR3 has 16 residues. Germline V gene sequence: CDR1 PRHDT, CDR2 FYEKMQ (reference sequence).

J is TRBJ2-7 and V is TRBV7-2, with TRBD2 identical over 11 bases. The germline CDR1 and CDR2 sequences are SGHTA and FQGNSA. V was clipped by 6 bases and J by 6 bases; unmatched bases: 10. This CDR3 has 15 residues. The CDR3 DNA follows: TGTGCCAGCAGACCAACTAGCGGGAGTTTAGGCGAGCAGTACTTC. Protein sequence: CASRPTSGSLGEQYF.

The V and J genes are TRBV28 and TRBJ1-2, with TRBD1 identical over 10 bases. Germline V gives CDR1 MDHEN, CDR2 SYDVKM. With 6 bases clipped from V and 0 bases from J, the junction kept 7 bases outside the gene matches. The CDR3 length is 16 residues. Here the CDR3 reads CASSRDRGLPNYGYTF. Here the CDR3 DNA reads TGTGCCAGCAGCAGGGACAGGGGTCTCCCTAACTATGGCTACACCTTC.

This chain uses TRBV4-1 with TRBJ2-3, with TRBD2 matching 15 bases. V trimming: 4 bases; J trimming: 0 bases; junction bases outside the gene matches: 5. Germline V gene lookup returns CDR1 MGHRA and CDR2 YSYEKL. This CDR3 is 18 amino acids long. This CDR3 reads CASSPLGTSGRSTDTQYF. In DNA form, the CDR3 reads TGCGCCAGCAGCCCCCTCGGGACTAGCGGGAGGAGCACAGATACGCAGTATTTT.

V and J are TRBV19 and TRBJ2-1; 10 positions agree with TRBD2. With 7 bases clipped from V and 5 bases from J, the junction kept 5 bases outside the gene matches. The germline V gene has CDR1 LNHDA and CDR2 SQIVND (reference sequence). The CDR3 is made up of 14 amino acids. This chain's CDR3 is CASTWTSGHNEQFF. CDR3 nucleotides: TGTGCCAGTACCTGGACTAGCGGCCACAATGAGCAGTTCTTC.

The rearrangement uses TRBV7-9 and TRBJ2-7, with D tentatively TRBD2 (5 bases). Germline V gene lookup returns CDR1 SEHNR and CDR2 FQNEAQ (reference sequence). The CDR3 consists of 14 residues. V lost 2 bases and J lost 0, with 8 bases in between. CDR3 region: CASSLTGSSYEQYF. CDR3 nucleotides: TGTGCCAGCAGCTTAACTGGGAGCTCCTACGAGCAGTACTTC.

The rearrangement links TRBV29-1 to TRBJ1-1; 7 bases map to TRBD1. V lost 5 bases, J lost 0 bases, and 9 bases stayed unmatched. CDR1 SQVTM and CDR2 ANQGSEA come from the germline V gene. This CDR3 is built from 15 residues. Here the CDR3 reads CSVRRWDSMNTEAFF. The CDR3 DNA follows: TGCAGCGTTCGAAGGTGGGACAGCATGAACACTGAAGCTTTCTTT.

V usage is TRBV9 and J usage is TRBJ1-2, with unresolved D. V lost 0 bases, J lost 14 bases, and 14 bases lay in between. Per the germline V gene, CDR1 is SGDLS and CDR2 is YYNGEE. The CDR3 is made up of 12 amino acids. The CDR3, as DNA: TGTGCCAGCAGCGTAGTGTCTAAACTACTGACCTTC. Encoded protein: CASSVVSKLLTF.

The V gene is TRBV29-1, the J gene TRBJ2-7; D is unclear. The CDR3 consists of 14 residues. The germline V gene has CDR1 SQVTM and CDR2 ANQGSEA. Trimming stripped 1 base from V and 4 bases from J, with 14 bases between. DNA of the CDR3: TGCAGCGTTGAAGGAATGGGAACCACTTACGAGCAGTACTTC. Its translation: CSVEGMGTTYEQYF.

The chain employs TRBV13 and TRBJ2-2; no firm D call. The CDR3 has 13 amino acids. V was clipped by 8 bases and J by 3 bases, with 10 bases between them. Germline assignment: CDR1 PRHDT and CDR2 FYEKMQ (reference sequence). CDR3 protein: CASDNRDTGELFF. The CDR3 DNA follows: TGTGCCAGCGATAACAGAGACACCGGGGAGCTGTTTTTT.

The chain carries TRBV30 and TRBJ2-7, with unresolved D. Germline CDR1 reads GTSNPN; CDR2 reads SVGIG (reference sequence). Deletions cut 3 bases from V and 3 bases from J, with 9 bases between. The CDR3 consists of 12 residues. Written as DNA, the CDR3 is TGTGCCTGGAGAGGTATCCACTACGAGCAGTACTTC. Protein sequence: CAWRGIHYEQYF.

The chain has TRBV11-2 and TRBJ2-1; D remains ambiguous. V lost 0 bases and J 7 bases, leaving 4 bases between the germline ends. Per the germline V gene, CDR1 is SGHAT and CDR2 is FQNNGV. The CDR3 length is 12 residues. CDR3 in DNA: TGTGCCAGCAGCTTAGATACGAATGAGCAGTTCTTC. Protein sequence: CASSLDTNEQFF.

The CDR3 region is CASSLFGGKGYTGELFF. The CDR3 region has the DNA TGCGCCAGCAGCTTGTTTGGGGGCAAGGGGTACACCGGGGAGCTGTTTTTT. The chain recombines TRBV5-1 with TRBJ2-2; TRBD1 might be the D (6 bases). Trimming took off 1 base at V and 3 bases at J, with 16 bases between the two ends. This CDR3 contains 17 residues. Per germline, CDR1 SGHRS and CDR2 YFSETQ.

The V gene is TRBV9, the J gene TRBJ2-2; TRBD2 might be the D (6 bases). The germline CDR1 and CDR2 sequences are SGDLS and YYNGEE. V was cut by 0 bases and J by 0 bases, with 9 bases left in between. The CDR3 has 16 residues. The CDR3 bases are TGTGCCAGCAGCGTAGGTCCGGGGGCGAACACCGGGGAGCTGTTTTTT. Translated, it gives CASSVGPGANTGELFF.

This chain joins TRBV11-2 and TRBJ2-5; D unclear. The V gene lost 5 bases and the J gene lost 1 base, with 11 bases spanning the gap. CDR1 is SGHAT and CDR2 is FQNNGV in the germline V gene. This CDR3 is 14 amino acids long. CDR3: CASSLLRSQETQYF. Here the CDR3 DNA reads TGTGCCAGCAGCCTACTACGGAGCCAAGAGACCCAGTACTTC.

The rearrangement joins TRBV15 to TRBJ1-1; D unresolved. CDR3 length: 17 residues. The germline V gene encodes CDR1 LNHNV and CDR2 YYDKDF (reference sequence). Trimming stripped 1 base from V and 0 bases from J, with 15 bases between. In DNA, the CDR3 is TGTGCCACCAGCAGAGGTGAATCCGAAATAATGAACACTGAAGCTTTCTTT. Protein product: CATSRGESEIMNTEAFF.

V usage is TRBV15 and J usage is TRBJ2-1; D ambiguous. The germline V gene encodes CDR1 LNHNV and CDR2 YYDKDF (reference sequence). The ends were cut back, 4 bases at V and 5 bases at J, with 18 bases in the middle. The CDR3 is 16 residues long. The CDR3 here is CATSTNDGVFDNEQFF. Here the CDR3 DNA reads TGTGCCACCAGCACTAACGATGGGGTATTTGACAATGAGCAGTTCTTC. The complete variable domain, with remaining parts taken from reference TRBV15 and TRBJ2-1, reads DAMVIQNPRYQVTQFGKPVTLSCSQTLNHNVMYWYQQKSSQAPKLLFHYYDKDFNNEADTPDNFQSRRPNTSFCFLDIRSPGLGDTAMYLCATSTNDGVFDNEQFFGPGTRLTVL.